This passage covers 5 T cell receptor beta chains from one sample sequenced in a study of T cells in Graves' hyperthyroidism and ophthalmopathy. TCR beta CDR3 region amplification was performed from RNA transcripts. The HTBI primer set drove a first-round RT-PCR of the TCR CDR3. TCRdb reanalysed the multiplex PCR reads using MiXCR and keeps one entry per CDR3 protein. The sample contains approximately 400,000 distinct CDR3 sequences, around 14% of which appear only once. The sample taken for sequencing was blood. All receptors come from a woman aged 18 to 35 with Graves' hyperthyroidism.

This clonotype was counted at least ten times. This CDR3 fails to terminate in the conserved phenylalanine or tryptophan, so it likely reflects a read error. The V gene is TRBV6-6, the J gene TRBJ2-6, with D perhaps matching TRBD1 (6 bases). Trimming left V 0 bases short and J 2 bases short, with 8 bases between. This CDR3 region has 16 residues. The V gene's germline CDR1 is MNHNY and CDR2 SVGAGI (reference sequence). The CDR3 DNA reads TGTGCCAGCAGTTACTCGGCAGGGGCTGGGGCCAACGTCCTGACTTCC. Translating it yields CASSYSAGAGANVLTS.

This clonotype was observed many times. V gene TRBV12-3 or TRBV12-4 combines with J gene TRBJ2-5, with no clear D. Between the trimmed V and J ends, which lost 6 bases and 1 base, there was a span of 9 bases. There are 13 residues in the CDR3. The CDR3 loop reads CASSLLGQETQYF. The CDR3 nucleotides read TGTGCCAGCAGCTTATTGGGCCAAGAGACCCAGTACTTC.

Comments on this clonotype: At one end, the junction sequence differs from germline, possibly due to a read error. This rearrangement joins TRBV20-1 to TRBJ1-6; D possibly corresponds to TRBD1 (5 bases). The germline gives CDR1 DFQATT, CDR2 SNEGSKA (reference sequence). The CDR3 is made up of 13 amino acids. CDR3 in amino acids: CNALPGTNSPLHF. CDR3 sequence (DNA): TGCAATGCTCTTCCAGGGACCAATTCACCCCTCCACTTT.

This clonotype was seen ten or more times. This chain connects TRBV20-1 to TRBJ2-7; D is possibly TRBD2 (5 bases). The CDR3 runs 12 residues. V was pared by 5 bases and J by 7 bases, with 15 bases between. Germline CDR1 is DFQATT and CDR2 is SNEGSKA (reference sequence). DNA of the CDR3: TGCAGTGCTTCCTCGGACTCGCGGGAGCAGTACTTC. This encodes CSASSDSREQYF.

In this sample, this clonotype turned up many times. This rearrangement joins TRBV19 to TRBJ1-5; D is undetermined. From germline, CDR1 is LNHDA and CDR2 SQIVND (reference sequence). CDR3 length: 16 residues. The germline V and J ends were trimmed by 5 bases and 7 bases, with 21 bases remaining between them. Written as DNA, the CDR3 is TGTGCCAGTAGTCCACACTTTGACGGCTTCTGGCAGCCCCAGCATTTT. Its translation: CASSPHFDGFWQPQHF.